The 2 T cell receptor beta chains reported below all come from one sample, sequenced in a study of spatial heterogeneity in lung cancer. Time point here: sample taken at primary tumor resection. From tumor, nontumor lung or frozen PBMC, whole RNA was taken unsorted for sequencing. Via MiXCR, TCRdb re-called the 5' RACE reads, giving one row per CDR3 protein. The data show some 85,000 distinct CDR3 sequences, roughly a fifth seen once. The material sequenced was PBMCs, taken at surgery. The receptors here all came from a male donor with early-stage non-small cell lung cancer.

The DNA for the CDR3 is TGTGCCGGCCCCCGCAAGAACACCGGGGAGCTGTTTTTT. Protein sequence: CAGPRKNTGELFF. The rearrangement uses TRBV30 and TRBJ2-2; D ambiguous. The V gene's germline CDR1 is GTSNPN and CDR2 SVGIG (reference sequence). The CDR3 is 13 amino acids. V was shortened by 8 bases and J by 1 base, with 11 bases between the two germline ends.

Comments on this clonotype: Germline is not matched at one junction end, which may reflect a read error. J is TRBJ2-3 and V is TRBV7-2; D is unresolved. The CDR3 loop spans 12 amino acids. Germline V gene lookup returns CDR1 SGHTA and CDR2 FQGNSA. The CDR3 spells CASSLEGYRSSF. CDR3 DNA sequence: TGTGCCAGCAGCTTAGAGGGCTACCGTTCGAGTTTT.